This T cell receptor (beta chain) came from a study of CD8+ T cells in alopecia areata (dated by TCRdb to between 2017 and 2018). General notes on the study: The treated patients, all with moderate-to-severe alopecia areata, were enrolled in an open-label pilot trial of oral tofacitinib given at 5 to 10 mg twice daily. Tofacitinib was given for 6 to 18 months, followed by 6 months of follow-up off drug to assess delayed response and recurrence. In treated patients, disease severity was measured using the SALT score, which gives the percentage of scalp surface area affected. High-throughput TCRbeta sequencing was used to examine T cell clonal expansion in alopecia areata in both the C3H/HeJ mouse model and human patients. In humans, TCRbeta sequencing was performed on scalp tissue and on sorted CD4+ and CD8+ peripheral blood T cells from healthy controls and from patients with patchy or totalis/universalis alopecia areata. Biopsies were taken from tofacitinib-treated patients at baseline and at 4 and 24 weeks of treatment, and a later scalp biopsy was taken in several of the tofacitinib-treated patients. Clonality in the scalp was compared among normal scalp (n=4), patchy alopecia areata scalp (n=8), and alopecia totalis/universalis scalp (n=8). RNA was obtained with the PAXgene miRNA kit for fixed scalp, the miRNeasy kit for PBMCs, and the RNeasy kit for mouse skin. TCRbeta CDR3 regions were amplified by immunoSEQ multiplex PCR with 35 Vbeta forward and 13 Jbeta reverse primers.

Trimmed from V: 4 bases; trimmed from J: 0 bases; junction bases lacking a gene match: 9. Measured from the cysteine to the phenylalanine, the CDR3 is 17 residues long. The retained sequence is limited to the CDR3, 51 bases, with the frame set at the first base. For CDR1 and CDR2, the germline V gene (reference sequence) lists SEHNR and FQNEAQ. Points the paper makes about the study in general: Because the treated cohort was small and had just a single nonresponder, larger studies are needed to establish links between baseline CD8+ expansion and response. Unlike mouse skin, which is dominated by gammadelta T cells, normal human skin has resident alphabeta T cells that are also sequenced, and this complicates analysis of the scalp TCR repertoire. Tofacitinib significantly lowered scalp clonality and the number of expanded CD8+ clones among the top 100 scalp clones. During tofacitinib treatment, many expanded lesional clones stuck around in both scalp and blood, and this persistence may partly explain why relapse happens after treatment is stopped. Higher clonality and more expanded CD8+ clones were observed in lesional scalp than in normal scalp, particularly in alopecia totalis/universalis, a finding suggestive of antigenic drive. Shared TCR sequences between patients were less evident than in mice, which may be partly attributable to HLA diversity in the patient population.

Library preparation employed the immunoSEQ multiplex PCR assay. RNA was extracted from all samples and reverse transcribed into cDNA as template for TCR sequencing. First-strand cDNA was synthesized using SuperScript III with a 2:1 mix of oligo-dT and random hexamers. A synthetic immune receptor repertoire was used to assess amplification bias, and residual bias was removed computationally. The authors' pipeline ran thus. Raw reads were preprocessed for error removal, and CDR3 was defined according to IMGT conventions as running from the conserved cysteine to phenylalanine. To get clonality, Shannon entropy was normalized by log2 of the number of productive unique TCRs and the result was subtracted from 1. Scalp TCRbeta sequences were cross-referenced with sorted blood CD4 and CD8 repertoires so that the CD4 or CD8 identity of scalp clones could be inferred. In TCRdb, the immuneACCESS table is reduced to in-frame sequences with V and J assigned. These tables do not hold every clone; where another copy was compared, an unresolved V gene accounts for under half, and the others remain unexplained. That table gives V, J and clone size, and the DNA gave D and trimming. The sample yields around 190,000 clones; about three fifths were counted once. Roughly 4.2% of the sample rests with the top ten.

Concerning this clone: Its recognized antigen is unknown. Qualities for individual bases were not recorded, and no much larger clone is one base off.

The time point label for this specimen denotes: 4 weeks on oral tofacitinib. Reading the label with the study, this specimen's treatment or condition is: oral pan-JAK inhibitor, 5-10 mg twice daily. From alopecia areata patients, peripheral blood was collected along with lesional scalp punch biopsies. PBMCs were separated by density centrifugation and stained for CD3, CD4 and CD8, after which CD4+ and CD8+ T cells were sorted on a FACSAria. The receptor comes from a human donor with alopecia areata. The chain is made from TRBV7-9 and TRBJ1-3; 7 bases in between match TRBD1. This material consisted of CD4+ T cells sorted from blood, taken at week 4, from a patient treated with tofacitinib. The sequenced DNA: TGTGCCAGCAGCTCCCACTTGGGACAGATCTCTGGAAACACCATATATTTT. It is translated as CASSSHLGQISGNTIYF.